These 5 T cell receptor beta chains share one sample of origin, sequenced in a study of CD8 T cells in ankylosing spondylitis (dated by TCRdb to 2017 to 2019). The library relied on 5' RACE. This sample was sequenced with an Illumina HiSeq 2500. The raw public reads went through TCRdb reprocessing: fastp at Q25, MiXCR clone calling, in-frame beta chains kept. Rows are unified per CDR3 protein, each entry keeping the most common DNA and genes. Here the sample has roughly 200,000 distinct CDR3 sequences; about 13% occur a single time. Approximately 15% of the sample belongs to the ten largest clones. Sample: blood, either unsorted or a sorted T cell fraction (not recorded which). Receptors were obtained from a male donor with ankylosing spondylitis or in good health (not recorded which).

This clonotype was seen a few times. The V call is TRBV11-2, the J call TRBJ2-7, with 8 bases identical to TRBD2. Trimming cost V 3 bases and J 0 bases; bases outside gene matches: 1. Germline V CDR1 and CDR2: SGHAT, FQNNGV. This CDR3 has 14 amino acids. In DNA form, the CDR3 reads TGTGCCAGCAGCTTCGGGACTAGCTCCTACGAGCAGTACTTC. As protein: CASSFGTSSYEQYF.

J is TRBJ1-2 and V is TRBV19; D is possibly TRBD1 (6 bases). The V gene lost 3 bases and the J gene lost 4 bases, with 9 bases spanning the gap. The CDR3 length is 13 residues. Germline V lookup: CDR1 LNHDA, CDR2 SQIVND (reference sequence). The CDR3 here is CASSIWGAYGYTF. The CDR3, as DNA: TGTGCCAGTAGTATCTGGGGGGCCTATGGCTACACCTTC.

This clonotype appeared a few times. The chain carries TRBV9 and TRBJ2-3; 10 nucleotides match TRBD2. This CDR3 is built from 16 residues. Germline V CDR1 and CDR2: SGDLS, YYNGEE. The V gene end was trimmed by 1 base and the J gene end by 6 bases; junction bases not matched to a gene: 8. The CDR3 spells CASSVTPSGGGDTQYF. As DNA, the CDR3 is TGTGCCAGCAGCGTAACGCCTAGCGGGGGAGGGGATACGCAGTATTTT.

This clonotype was recorded many times. V is TRBV5-1 and J is TRBJ2-2, with D tentatively TRBD1 or TRBD2 (5 bases each). The V gene's germline CDR1 is SGHRS and CDR2 YFSETQ. V lost 6 bases to trimming and J lost 3 bases, with 24 bases between them. The CDR3 totals 18 residues. The CDR3 DNA sequence: TGCGCCAGCAATGATCGGCCTCTTGGGGGTCTCGACACCGGGGAGCTGTTTTTT. It encodes CASNDRPLGGLDTGELFF. The variable domain in full, with the rest retrieved from reference TRBV5-1 and TRBJ2-2, is KAGVTQTPRYLIKTRGQQVTLSCSPISGHRSVSWYQQTPGQGLQFLFEYFSETQRNKGNFPGRFSGRQFSNSRSEMNVSTLELGDSALYLCASNDRPLGGLDTGELFFGEGSRLTVL.

This clonotype has more than one count but fewer than ten. V gene TRBV23-1 combines with J gene TRBJ2-3; D is perhaps TRBD1 (6 bases). TRBV23-1 belongs to the ORF category, with a function that is uncertain. The CDR3 is made up of 20 amino acids. The V end lost 3 bases, the J end lost 0 bases, and 25 bases lay between the germline ends. The DNA for the CDR3 is TGCGCCAGCAGTCAGCCCTACCGGGACACCCTACTCTATAGCACAGATACGCAGTATTTT. This encodes CASSQPYRDTLLYSTDTQYF.